This TCR beta chain originates from a study of T-cell memory formation after mild COVID-19. General study points: Later expanders leaned CD4+, whereas day 15 to 85 contracting clones were balanced CD4/CD8. Cross-reactive memory appears to have joined, as suggested by some responding clones showing up in pre-infection memory.

In germline, CDR1 is SGHVS, CDR2 FNYEAQ. V was clipped by 7 bases and J by 8 bases; unmatched bases: 12. This CDR3 spans 15 amino acids. Note on this clonotype: Its specificity is not known.

TCR alpha and TCR beta cDNA libraries carrying sample barcodes and UMIs were produced by 5'RACE using constant-segment primers. TCRdb reprocessed the 5' RACE reads via MiXCR and lists one record per CDR3 protein. This table has fewer than 150,000 distinct CDR3 sequences, approximately 6.3% appearing once. This receptor was taken from an adult woman who had mild COVID-19 (a few samples of this study predate the infection). Cell type and time point are not known. Sequencing used PBMCs or a T cell subset sorted from them (not recorded which). The rearrangement joins TRBV7-6 to TRBJ2-1; 9 bases align to TRBD2. CDR3 protein: CASKRYSGSGDEQFF. Here the CDR3 DNA reads TGTGCCAGCAAAAGATATAGCGGGAGCGGGGATGAGCAGTTCTTC. Using reference TRBV7-6 and TRBJ2-1 for the parts outside the CDR3, the full variable domain is GAGVSQSPRYKVTKRGQDVALRCDPISGHVSLYWYRQALGQGPEFLTYFNYEAQQDKSGLPNDRFSAERPEGSISTLTIQRTEQRDSAMYRCASKRYSGSGDEQFFGPGTRLTVL.